This TCR beta chain was recovered during a study of T cell repertoires and Cas9 in healthy adults. The wider study: Multi-effector potency, cytotoxicity and lineage were assessed in SpCas9-reactive CD4 and CD8 T cells. Study-wide findings and caveats: In vitro, SpCas9-reactive Tregs were reported to curb effector T cell proliferation and function.

As to this clone: The antigen remains unidentified.

Some clones are missing from TCRdb's copy, which holds only in-frame ones; the method was immunoSEQ multiplex PCR. The table lists roughly 14,000 clones, about 88% of them singletons. Trimming took off 0 bases at V and 3 bases at J, with 9 bases between the two ends. CDR1 LGHNA and CDR2 YSLEER come from the germline V gene. The CDR3 loop spans 15 amino acids. The sample taken for sequencing was Tregs (CD4+, CD25+, CD127-, CD137-, CD154-) from PBMCs; culture status not recorded. The receptor was isolated from a human donor in good health. The chain is built from TRBV4-3 and TRBJ1-3, with D possibly TRBD1 on 5 matching bases. The CDR3 DNA sequence: TGCGCCAGCAGCCAAGACTTGCAGGGTGGAAACACCATATATTTT. Translating it yields CASSQDLQGGNTIYF.